These 7 T cell receptor beta chains share one sample of origin, sequenced in a study of blood T cell repertoires in COVID-19. Sequencing used immunoSEQ multiplex PCR; TCRdb keeps in-frame clones, though not all of them. Among more than 400,000 clones listed, 80% to 95% were seen once. Sequencing was carried out using PBMCs or T cells enriched from blood (not recorded which). The receptors originated from a man aged 18-30 years who had recovered from COVID-19.

The gene calls are TRBV21-1 and TRBJ2-5; the DNA was not used to check the table's D call, TRBD2. TRBV21-1 represents a pseudogene. This CDR3 spans 15 amino acids. In DNA form, the CDR3 reads TGTGCCAGCAGCCTACTACTAGTATTAAAAGAGACCCAGTACTTC. Its translation: CASSLLLVLKETQYF.

The chain employs TRBV5-1 and TRBJ2-5, with D perhaps TRBD1 (5 bases). The V end was cut by 5 bases, the J end by 0 bases, with 17 bases between. The CDR3 has 16 amino acids. CDR1 and CDR2 from the germline V gene are SGHRS and YFSETQ. The CDR3 reads CASRSATTGYQETQYF. The CDR3, as DNA: TGCGCCAGCAGGTCCGCGACCACAGGATACCAAGAGACCCAGTACTTC.

This clone came up once. The V gene is TRBV12-3 or TRBV12-4, the J gene TRBJ1-2, with TRBD1 identical over 7 bases. The length of the CDR3 is 12 residues. The V gene end was trimmed by 5 bases and the J gene end by 6 bases; junction bases not matched to a gene: 3. The CDR3 nucleotides are TGTGCCAGCAGTCAGGGGGGAAATGGCTACACCTTC. Translation gives CASSQGGNGYTF.

CDR3 sequence reads: CATKGSTGELFF. Written as DNA, the CDR3 is TGTGCCACCAAAGGGAGCACCGGGGAGCTGTTTTTT. This chain connects TRBV24-1 to TRBJ2-2, with a weak D call TRBD2 (5 bases). Trimming stripped 8 bases from V and 4 bases from J, with 7 bases between. The germline V gene encodes CDR1 KGHDR and CDR2 SFDVKD. The CDR3 runs to 12 residues.

J is TRBJ2-7 and V is TRBV10-1, with 9 bases that match TRBD2. The germline V gene has CDR1 WNHNN and CDR2 SYGVQD (reference sequence). The V segment lost 2 bases and the J segment 7 bases; nucleotides outside the gene matches: 12. CDR3 length: 16 residues. The CDR3 DNA reads as TGCGCCAGCAGTGAGGGCATAGCGGGAGACCTCTCTGAGCAGTACTTC. Its protein product is CASSEGIAGDLSEQYF.

This chain joins TRBV30 and TRBJ2-3; possible D gene TRBD2, 5 bases. The CDR3 is made up of 13 amino acids. Germline V gives CDR1 GTSNPN, CDR2 SVGIG (reference sequence). V shed 5 bases and J shed 10 bases, with 19 bases lying between them. CDR3: CAWSTAGPTAQYF. The CDR3 DNA sequence: TGTGCCTGGTCAACGGCGGGTCCTACCGCGCAGTATTTT.

V and J are TRBV7-9 and TRBJ1-1; perhaps TRBD1 as D (6 bases). The V end was cut by 2 bases, the J end by 3 bases, with 13 bases between. Germline V gene sequence: CDR1 SEHNR, CDR2 FQNEAQ (reference sequence). The CDR3 is 15 residues long. The CDR3 sequence: CASSLNQGLDTEAFF. The DNA for the CDR3 is TGTGCCAGCAGCTTAAATCAGGGGCTCGACACTGAAGCTTTCTTT.